This TCR beta chain comes out of a study of identical twins. The CDR3 consists of 11 residues. V was trimmed by 5 bases and J by 5 bases, leaving 9 bases between them. CDR1 is DFQATT and CDR2 is SNEGSKA in the germline V gene (reference sequence). Each CDR3 protein is one row after TCRdb ran MiXCR on the 5' RACE reads. This sample has around 690,000 distinct CDR3 sequences, with approximately 21% found just once. This same sample was also part of a study on T cells expressing NK-cell markers.

The J gene is TRBJ1-2, the V gene TRBV20-1; maybe TRBD1 (6 bases). The sample taken for sequencing was PBMCs. This clonotype was sampled from a woman between 18 and 29 years old in good health. Written as DNA, the CDR3 is TGCAGTGCTCCCGGGACATATGGCTACACCTTC. Its translation: CSAPGTYGYTF.